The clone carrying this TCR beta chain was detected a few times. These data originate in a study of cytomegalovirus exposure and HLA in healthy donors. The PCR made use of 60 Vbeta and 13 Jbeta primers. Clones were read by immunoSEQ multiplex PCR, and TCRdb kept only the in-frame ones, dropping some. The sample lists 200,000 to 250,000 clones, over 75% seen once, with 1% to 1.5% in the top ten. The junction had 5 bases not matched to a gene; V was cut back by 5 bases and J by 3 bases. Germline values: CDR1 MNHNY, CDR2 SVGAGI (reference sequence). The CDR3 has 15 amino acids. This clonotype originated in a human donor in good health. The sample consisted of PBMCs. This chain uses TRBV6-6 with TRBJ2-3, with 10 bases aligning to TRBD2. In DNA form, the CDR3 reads TGTGCCAGCAGTAAGCGGGAGGGAGGGACAGATACGCAGTATTTT. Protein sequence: CASSKREGGTDTQYF.